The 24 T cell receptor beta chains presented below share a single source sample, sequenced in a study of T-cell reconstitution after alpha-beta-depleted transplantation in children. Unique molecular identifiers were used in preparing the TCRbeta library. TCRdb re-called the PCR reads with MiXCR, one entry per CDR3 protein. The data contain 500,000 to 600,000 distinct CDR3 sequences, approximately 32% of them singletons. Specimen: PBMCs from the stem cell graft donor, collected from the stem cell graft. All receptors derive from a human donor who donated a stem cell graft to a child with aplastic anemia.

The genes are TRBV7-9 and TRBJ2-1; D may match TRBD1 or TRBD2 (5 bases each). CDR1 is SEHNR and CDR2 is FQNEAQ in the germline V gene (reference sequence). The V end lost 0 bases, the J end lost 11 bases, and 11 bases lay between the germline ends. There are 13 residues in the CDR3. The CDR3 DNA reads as TGTGCCAGCAGCTTAGCGCAGGGAGCGAAGCAGTTCTTC. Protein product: CASSLAQGAKQFF.

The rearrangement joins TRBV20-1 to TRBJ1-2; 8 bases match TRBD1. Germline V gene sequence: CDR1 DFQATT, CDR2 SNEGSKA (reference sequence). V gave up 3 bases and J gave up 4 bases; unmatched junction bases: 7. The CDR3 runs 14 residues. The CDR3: CSASRTGLSYGYTF. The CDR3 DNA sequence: TGCAGTGCTAGTAGGACAGGGTTAAGCTATGGCTACACCTTC.

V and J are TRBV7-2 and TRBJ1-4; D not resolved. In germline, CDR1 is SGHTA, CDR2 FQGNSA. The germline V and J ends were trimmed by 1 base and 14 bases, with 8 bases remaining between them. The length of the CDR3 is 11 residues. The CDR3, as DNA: TGTGCCAGCAGCTTAGGCAGGAGGCTGTTTTTT. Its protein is CASSLGRRLFF.

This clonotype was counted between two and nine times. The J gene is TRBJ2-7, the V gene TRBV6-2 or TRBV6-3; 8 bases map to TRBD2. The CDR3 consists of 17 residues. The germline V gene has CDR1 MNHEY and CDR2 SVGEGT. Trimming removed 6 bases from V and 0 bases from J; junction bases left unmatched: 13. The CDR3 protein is CASRPLAGCPHSYEQYV. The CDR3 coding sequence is TGTGCCAGCAGACCGTTAGCGGGGTGTCCTCACTCCTACGAGCAGTACGTC.

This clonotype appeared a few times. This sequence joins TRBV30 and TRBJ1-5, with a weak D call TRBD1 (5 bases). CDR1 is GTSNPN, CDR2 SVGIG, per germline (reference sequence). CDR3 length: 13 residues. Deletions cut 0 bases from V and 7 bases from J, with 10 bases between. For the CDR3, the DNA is TGTGCCTGGAGTGTACTCTGGGGGCAGCCCCAGCATTTT. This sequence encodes CAWSVLWGQPQHF.

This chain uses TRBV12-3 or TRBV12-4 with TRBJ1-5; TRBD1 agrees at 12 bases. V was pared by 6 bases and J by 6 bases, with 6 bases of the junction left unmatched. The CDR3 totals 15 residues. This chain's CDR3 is CASRLGTGGIQPQHF. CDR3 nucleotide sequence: TGTGCCAGCAGACTGGGGACAGGGGGCATTCAGCCCCAGCATTTT.

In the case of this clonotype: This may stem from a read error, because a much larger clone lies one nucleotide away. The CDR3 DNA sequence: TGTGCCAGCAGCCCCCTAGCAGGGGGCTGTTCAGCTTTCTTT. It is translated as CASSPLAGGCSAFF. The chain employs TRBV5-6 and TRBJ1-1; 8 bases are shared with TRBD1. V trimming: 4 bases; J trimming: 10 bases; junction bases outside the gene matches: 12. This CDR3 has 14 amino acids. Germline loops: CDR1 SGHDT, CDR2 YYEEEE.

CDR3 in DNA: TGTGCCAGCCGACCGAATTACAATGAGCAGTTCTTC. Protein sequence: CASRPNYNEQFF. The rearrangement joins TRBV28 to TRBJ2-1; D remains unclear. CDR3 length: 12 residues. Germline values: CDR1 MDHEN, CDR2 SYDVKM. V was clipped by 8 bases and J by 4 bases, with 9 bases between them.

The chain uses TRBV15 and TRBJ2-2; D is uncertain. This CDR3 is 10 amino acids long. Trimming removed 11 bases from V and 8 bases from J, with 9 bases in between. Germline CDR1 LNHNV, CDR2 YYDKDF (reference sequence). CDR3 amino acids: CAPGRGELFF. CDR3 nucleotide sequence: TGTGCCCCTGGACGAGGGGAGCTGTTTTTT. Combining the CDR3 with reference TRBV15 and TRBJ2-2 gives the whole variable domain DAMVIQNPRYQVTQFGKPVTLSCSQTLNHNVMYWYQQKSSQAPKLLFHYYDKDFNNEADTPDNFQSRRPNTSFCFLDIRSPGLGDTAMYLCAPGRGELFFGEGSRLTVL.

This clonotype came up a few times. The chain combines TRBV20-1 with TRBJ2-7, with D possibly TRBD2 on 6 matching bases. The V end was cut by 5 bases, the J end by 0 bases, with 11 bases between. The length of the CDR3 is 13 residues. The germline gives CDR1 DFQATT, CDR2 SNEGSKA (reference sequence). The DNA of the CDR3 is TGCAGTGCTCCGGGACTTAGCTCCTACGAGCAGTACTTC. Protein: CSAPGLSSYEQYF.

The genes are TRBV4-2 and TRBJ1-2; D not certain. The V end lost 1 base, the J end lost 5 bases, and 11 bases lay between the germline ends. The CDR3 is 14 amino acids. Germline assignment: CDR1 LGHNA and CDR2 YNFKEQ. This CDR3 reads CASSQASGFYGYTF. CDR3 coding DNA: TGTGCCAGCAGCCAAGCTTCGGGGTTTTATGGCTACACCTTC.

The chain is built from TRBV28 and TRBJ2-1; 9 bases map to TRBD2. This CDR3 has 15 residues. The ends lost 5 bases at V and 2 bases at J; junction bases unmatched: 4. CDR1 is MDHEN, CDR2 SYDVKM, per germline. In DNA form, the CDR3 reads TGTGCCAGCAGTACCCGGACTAGCGCCTACAATGAGCAGTTCTTC. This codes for CASSTRTSAYNEQFF.

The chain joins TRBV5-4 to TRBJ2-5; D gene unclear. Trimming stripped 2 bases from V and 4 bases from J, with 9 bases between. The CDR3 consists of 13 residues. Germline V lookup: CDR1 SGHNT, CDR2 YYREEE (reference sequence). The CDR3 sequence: CASSFPNRETQYF. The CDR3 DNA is TGTGCCAGCAGCTTTCCGAATCGAGAGACCCAGTACTTC.

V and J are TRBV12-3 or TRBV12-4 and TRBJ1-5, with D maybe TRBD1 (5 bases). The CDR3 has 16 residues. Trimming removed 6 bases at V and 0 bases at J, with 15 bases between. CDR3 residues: CASSQAWGVSNQPQHF. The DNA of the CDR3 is TGTGCCAGCAGCCAAGCCTGGGGGGTTAGCAATCAGCCCCAGCATTTT.

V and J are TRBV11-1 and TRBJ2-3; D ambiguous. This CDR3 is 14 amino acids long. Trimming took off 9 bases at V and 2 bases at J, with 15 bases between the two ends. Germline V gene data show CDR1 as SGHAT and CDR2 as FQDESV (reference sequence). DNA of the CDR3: TGTGCCAGTTTGAAGTGGGCCCCCACAGATACGCAGTATTTT. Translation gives CASLKWAPTDTQYF.

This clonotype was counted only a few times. This CDR3 is CASSYAVAREQYV. CDR3 in DNA: TGTGCCAGCAGTTACGCGGTAGCGAGGGAGCAGTACGTC. V usage is TRBV6-2 or TRBV6-3 and J usage is TRBJ2-7, with a weak D call TRBD2 (5 bases). Germline values: CDR1 MNHEY, CDR2 SVGEGT. The V end lost 2 bases, the J end lost 7 bases, and 12 bases lay between the germline ends. The CDR3 is 13 amino acids.

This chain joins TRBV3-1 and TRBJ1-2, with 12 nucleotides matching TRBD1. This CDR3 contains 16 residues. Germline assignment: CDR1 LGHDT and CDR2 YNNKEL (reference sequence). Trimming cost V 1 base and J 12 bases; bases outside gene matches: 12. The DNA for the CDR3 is TGTGCCAGCAGCCAAGTTTTAACTCCGGGACAGGGGGCTAACACCTTC. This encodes CASSQVLTPGQGANTF.

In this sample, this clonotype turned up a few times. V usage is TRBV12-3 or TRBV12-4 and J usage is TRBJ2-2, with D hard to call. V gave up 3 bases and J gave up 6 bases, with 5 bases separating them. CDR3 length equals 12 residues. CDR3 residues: CASSFPAGELFF. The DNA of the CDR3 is TGTGCCAGCAGTTTCCCGGCCGGGGAGCTGTTTTTT.

DNA of the CDR3: TGTGCCTGGAGTGGCCCGAACCCTAACTATGGCTACACCTTC. Residues: CAWSGPNPNYGYTF. The V call is TRBV30, the J call TRBJ1-2; D remains ambiguous. This CDR3 region has 14 residues. Germline CDR1 reads GTSNPN; CDR2 reads SVGIG (reference sequence). Trimming shortened V by 1 base and J by 0 bases, and 9 bases separated the two germline ends.

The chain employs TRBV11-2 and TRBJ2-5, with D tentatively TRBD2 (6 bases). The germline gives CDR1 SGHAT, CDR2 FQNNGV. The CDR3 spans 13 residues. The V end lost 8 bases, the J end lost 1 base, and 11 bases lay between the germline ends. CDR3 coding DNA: TGTGCCAGCGGCGGGGCAGCCCAAGAGACCCAGTACTTC. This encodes CASGGAAQETQYF.

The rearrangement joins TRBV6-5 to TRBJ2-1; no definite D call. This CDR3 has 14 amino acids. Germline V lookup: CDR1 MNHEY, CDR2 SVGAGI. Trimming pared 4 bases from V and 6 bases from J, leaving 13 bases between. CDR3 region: CASSSANLLNEQFF. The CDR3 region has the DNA TGTGCCAGCAGTTCCGCCAACCTCCTCAATGAGCAGTTCTTC.

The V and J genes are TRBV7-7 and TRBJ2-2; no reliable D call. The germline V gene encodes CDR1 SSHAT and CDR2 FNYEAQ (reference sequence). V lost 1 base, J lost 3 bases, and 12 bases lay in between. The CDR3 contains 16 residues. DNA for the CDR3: TGTGCCAGCAGCTTAGGCACGGCATCTCACACCGGGGAGCTGTTTTTT. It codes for CASSLGTASHTGELFF. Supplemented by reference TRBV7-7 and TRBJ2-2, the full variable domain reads GAGVSQSPRYKVTKRGQDVTLRCDPISSHATLYWYQQALGQGPEFLTYFNYEAQPDKSGLPSDRFSAERPEGSISTLTIQRTEQRDSAMYRCASSLGTASHTGELFFGEGSRLTVL.

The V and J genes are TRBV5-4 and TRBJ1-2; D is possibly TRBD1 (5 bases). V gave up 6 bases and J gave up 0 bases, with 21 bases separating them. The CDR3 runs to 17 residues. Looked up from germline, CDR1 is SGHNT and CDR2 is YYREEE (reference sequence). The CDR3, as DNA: TGTGCCAGCACCATGAACCCCGGGACCTCCGCTAACTATGGCTACACCTTC. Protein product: CASTMNPGTSANYGYTF.

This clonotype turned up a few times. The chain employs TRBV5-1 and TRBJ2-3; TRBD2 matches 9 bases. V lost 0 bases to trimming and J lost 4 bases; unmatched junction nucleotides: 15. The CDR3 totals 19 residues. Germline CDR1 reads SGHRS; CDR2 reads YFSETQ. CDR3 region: CASSLVTSGGGVWADTQYF. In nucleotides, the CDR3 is TGCGCCAGCAGCTTGGTGACTAGCGGAGGAGGAGTTTGGGCAGATACGCAGTATTTT.